This TCR beta chain is drawn from a study of OX40 agonist ivuxolimab in advanced cancers. Study summary: From about 23 to 85 years was the age range, with a mean of roughly 64 years, and over 80% were male. Three patients showed partial responses: one hepatocellular carcinoma and two cutaneous melanoma cases.

Generated by immunoSEQ multiplex PCR, the TCRdb table keeps only in-frame clones and is missing some. The table has under 30,000 clones, approximately 89% seen once; the top ten hold 16%. Systemic immunosuppression or autoimmune disease history was grounds to exclude patients. The CDR3 totals 14 residues. V was clipped by 6 bases and J by 5 bases; unmatched bases: 10. Germline lookup yields CDR1 SQVTM and CDR2 ANQGSEA. This clone was picked up a small number of times. The source of this sequence is an adult with an advanced solid tumor such as melanoma, head and neck, liver or kidney cancer. This sequence joins TRBV29-1 and TRBJ2-5; 9 bases align to TRBD2. Sequencing was performed on CD4+ or CD8+ T cells sorted from blood, taken in a trial of the OX40 agonist ivuxolimab. The CDR3 reads CSVGRGGQLETQYF. CDR3 coding DNA: TGCAGCGTAGGGCGGGGGGGCCAGCTGGAGACCCAGTACTTC.